This TCR beta chain was recorded in a study of shared T cell receptors in the human thymus. From germline, CDR1 is MDHEN and CDR2 SYDVKM. V lost 3 bases and J 5 bases, leaving 17 bases between the germline ends. The CDR3 runs to 16 residues. This clone was counted a single time. Profiling relied on immunoSEQ multiplex PCR, and the TCRdb table lists in-frame clones only, not all of them. The sample records about 660,000 clones, around 87% being singletons. These records were also assigned to another study, of human thymus T cells. That study reports: The sample donors, healthy Finnish infants, were having corrective surgery for congenital heart defects. Resections from corrective heart surgery supplied the thymus tissue. Thymic and blood repertoires appeared to carry a bias in their V and J gene usage. Related research found strongly overlapping thymic repertoires in unrelated individuals.

V and J are TRBV28 and TRBJ1-5; TRBD1 might be the D (6 bases). The sequenced sample was thymocytes. The sequence was obtained from a boy under three years old with a congenital heart defect. CDR3 DNA: TGTGCCAGCAGTTTGGTCTGGGACATTTACTATCAGCCCCAGCATTTT. This sequence encodes CASSLVWDIYYQPQHF.